This T cell receptor (beta chain) originates from a study of blood T cells in healthy people across ages. As for the study in general: Roughly one uniquely barcoded beta molecule per two T cells was captured.

With a J-beta primer mix and a sample-barcoded 5' primer, a second PCR ran about 6 to 11 cycles. Each cDNA was tagged by a template-switch adaptor containing 12 random nucleotides. Each CDR3 protein is one row after TCRdb ran MiXCR on the 5' RACE reads. The table has fewer than 1,200,000 distinct CDR3 sequences, almost 25% seen once. Between the trimmed V and J ends, which lost 5 bases and 3 bases, there was a span of 14 bases. The CDR3 consists of 15 residues. Germline CDR1 and CDR2: SGHAT and FQNNGV. These data are also associated with another study on T cells of mothers and their children. That source adds: It was related mother-child pairs that showed slightly higher overlap than unrelated pairs, without reaching significance.

Material for sequencing was blood. The chain carries TRBV11-2 and TRBJ2-1, with D possibly being TRBD1 (5 bases). The sequence was collected from a girl aged 2 to 10 in good health. DNA of the CDR3: TGTGCCAGCAGCGAAGGGGCTGGATACTACAATGAGCAGTTCTTC. It translates to CASSEGAGYYNEQFF.